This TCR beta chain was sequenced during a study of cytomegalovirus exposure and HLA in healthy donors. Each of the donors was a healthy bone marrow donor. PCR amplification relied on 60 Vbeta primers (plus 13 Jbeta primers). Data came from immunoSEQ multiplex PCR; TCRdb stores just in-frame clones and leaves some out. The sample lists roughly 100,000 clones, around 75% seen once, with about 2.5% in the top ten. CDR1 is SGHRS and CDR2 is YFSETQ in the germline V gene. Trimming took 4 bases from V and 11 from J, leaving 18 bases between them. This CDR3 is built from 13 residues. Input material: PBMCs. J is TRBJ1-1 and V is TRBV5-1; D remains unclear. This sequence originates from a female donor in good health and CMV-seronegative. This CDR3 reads CASSPGSLDRAFF. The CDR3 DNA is TGCGCCAGCAGCCCTGGGAGTTTGGATAGGGCTTTCTTT.